The clone carrying this TCR beta chain was recorded a few times. Its antigen remains unknown. Germline-derived CDR1 and CDR2 are LNHNV and YYDKDF (reference sequence). V was clipped by 0 bases and J by 5 bases, with 13 bases between them. This CDR3 is 15 amino acids long. Together with a sample-barcoded 5' primer, a J-beta primer mix was included in a second PCR lasting roughly 6 to 12 cycles. TCRdb independently ran MiXCR on the 5' RACE reads; one entry per CDR3 protein. Of about 760,000 distinct CDR3 sequences detected, approximately 25% appear once; the ten largest clones hold 9.4%. The sample originates from a study of blood T cells in healthy people across ages. Study information: Through template switching, about one barcoded beta molecule was captured per two T cells, as measured in model experiments.

Study-level points and caveats: More naive CD4+ cells and higher diversity were found in long-lived than in aged donors. Researchers said unsorted PBMCs prevented a conclusive naive versus antigen-experienced comparison.

The data also belong to a second study, concerning T cells of mothers and their children. That source notes: Over five children, together with their three healthy Caucasian mothers, made up the donors.

This clonotype was obtained from a boy aged 5-17 years in good health. Sequenced material: blood. V is TRBV15 and J is TRBJ1-2, with D tentatively TRBD1 (5 bases). The CDR3 bases are TGTGCCACCAGCAGAGATAATACGGGGACGTATGGCTACACCTTC. Translating gives CATSRDNTGTYGYTF. The full variable domain, with the rest looked up from reference TRBV15 and TRBJ1-2, is DAMVIQNPRYQVTQFGKPVTLSCSQTLNHNVMYWYQQKSSQAPKLLFHYYDKDFNNEADTPDNFQSRRPNTSFCFLDIRSPGLGDTAMYLCATSRDNTGTYGYTFGSGTRLTVV.